This T cell receptor beta chain stems from a study of T cells after yellow fever vaccination. As TCR cDNA was made by 5'RACE template switching, a universal primer site and UMIs were added. TCRdb itself ran the 5' RACE reads through MiXCR, one entry per CDR3 protein. The sample lists around 180,000 distinct CDR3 sequences; roughly 6.2% were seen once. The V end was cut by 4 bases, the J end by 4 bases, with 17 bases between. In germline, CDR1 is SGHRS, CDR2 YFSETQ. This CDR3 has 15 amino acids. This sequence originates from a young man who received the YFV17D yellow fever vaccine. Material: CD4+ T cells sorted from PBMCs, obtained on the day of the first yellow fever vaccination. The J gene is TRBJ1-1, the V gene TRBV5-1, with D possibly matching TRBD1 (6 bases). Written as DNA, the CDR3 is TGCGCCAGCAGCCTCGCTGGGGGGCATCGCACTGAAGCTTTCTTT. Protein sequence: CASSLAGGHRTEAFF.